This T cell receptor beta chain appears in the sequencing data of a study of blood T cell repertoires in COVID-19. Study-level information: PBMCs, B-cell-depleted T cells, or T cells were the source of the cDNA or gDNA that made up the material.

This CDR3 spans 13 amino acids. V lost 8 bases, J lost 7 bases, and 15 bases lay in between. The germline V gene has CDR1 MDHEN and CDR2 SYDVKM. The table came from immunoSEQ multiplex PCR; TCRdb's copy has only in-frame clones and leaves some out. The sample holds over 80,000 clones, 70% to 90% seen once. This chain uses TRBV28 with TRBJ2-1; tentative D call: TRBD1 (5 bases). The origin of this receptor is a human donor in a cohort sampled during active COVID-19. The sample consisted of peripheral blood. CDR3 amino acids: CASVAGRRNEQFF. The CDR3 DNA reads TGTGCCAGCGTCGCAGGGCGTAGAAATGAGCAGTTCTTC. The full variable domain, in which reference TRBV28 and TRBJ2-1 provide the parts outside the CDR3, is DVKVTQSSRYLVKRTGEKVFLECVQDMDHENMFWYRQDPGLGLRLIYFSYDVKMKEKGDIPEGYSVSREKKERFSLILESASTNQTSMYLCASVAGRRNEQFFGPGTRLTVL.